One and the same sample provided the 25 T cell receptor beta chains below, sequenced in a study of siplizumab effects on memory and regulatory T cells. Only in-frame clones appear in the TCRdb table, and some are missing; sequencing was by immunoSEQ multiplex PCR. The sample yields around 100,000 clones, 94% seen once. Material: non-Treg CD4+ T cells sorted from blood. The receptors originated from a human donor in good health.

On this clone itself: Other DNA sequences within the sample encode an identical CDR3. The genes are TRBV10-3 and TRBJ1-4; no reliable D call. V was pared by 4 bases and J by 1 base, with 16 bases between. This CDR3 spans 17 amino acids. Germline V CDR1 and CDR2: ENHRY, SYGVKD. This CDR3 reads CAISGTQLTQTNEKLFF. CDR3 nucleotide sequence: TGTGCCATCAGTGGGACCCAGCTGACCCAAACTAATGAAAAACTGTTTTTT.

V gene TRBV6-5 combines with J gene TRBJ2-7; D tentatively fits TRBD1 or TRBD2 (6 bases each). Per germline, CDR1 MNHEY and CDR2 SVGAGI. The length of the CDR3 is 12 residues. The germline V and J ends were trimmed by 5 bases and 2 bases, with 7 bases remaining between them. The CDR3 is CASSGGPYEQYF. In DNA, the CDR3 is TGTGCCAGCAGTGGGGGGCCCTACGAGCAGTACTTC.

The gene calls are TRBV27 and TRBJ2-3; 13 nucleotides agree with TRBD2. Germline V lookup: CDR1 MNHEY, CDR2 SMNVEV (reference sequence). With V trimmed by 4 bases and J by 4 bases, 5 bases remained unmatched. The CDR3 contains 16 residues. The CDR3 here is CASSSGLAGVSDTQYF. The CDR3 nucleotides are TGTGCCAGCAGTTCAGGACTAGCGGGAGTATCAGATACGCAGTATTTT.

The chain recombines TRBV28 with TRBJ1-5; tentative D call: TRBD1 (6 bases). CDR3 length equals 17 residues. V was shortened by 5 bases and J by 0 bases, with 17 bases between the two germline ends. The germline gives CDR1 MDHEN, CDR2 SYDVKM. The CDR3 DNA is TGTGCCAGCAGTGTGGGGGGGAACAGGGATAGCAATCAGCCCCAGCATTTT. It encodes CASSVGGNRDSNQPQHF.

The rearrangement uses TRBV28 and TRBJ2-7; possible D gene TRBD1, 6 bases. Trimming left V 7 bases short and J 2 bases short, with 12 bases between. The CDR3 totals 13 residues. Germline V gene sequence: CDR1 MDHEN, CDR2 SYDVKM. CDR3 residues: CASNRDGPYEQYF. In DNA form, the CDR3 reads TGTGCCAGCAACAGGGACGGCCCCTACGAGCAGTACTTC. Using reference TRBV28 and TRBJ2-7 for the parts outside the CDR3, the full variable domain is DVKVTQSSRYLVKRTGEKVFLECVQDMDHENMFWYRQDPGLGLRLIYFSYDVKMKEKGDIPEGYSVSREKKERFSLILESASTNQTSMYLCASNRDGPYEQYFGPGTRLTVT.

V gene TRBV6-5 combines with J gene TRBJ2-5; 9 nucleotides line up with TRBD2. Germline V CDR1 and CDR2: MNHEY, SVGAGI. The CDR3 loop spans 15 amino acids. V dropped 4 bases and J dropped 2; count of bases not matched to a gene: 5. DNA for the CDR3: TGTGCCAGCAGTTGGCGGGAGGGCCCTCAAGAGACCCAGTACTTC. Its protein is CASSWREGPQETQYF.

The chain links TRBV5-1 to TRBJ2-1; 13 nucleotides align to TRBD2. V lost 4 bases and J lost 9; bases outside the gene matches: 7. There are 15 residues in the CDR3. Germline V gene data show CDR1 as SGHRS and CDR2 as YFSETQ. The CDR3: CASSPRTSGSSEQFF. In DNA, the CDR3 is TGCGCCAGCAGCCCCCGGACTAGCGGGAGTTCTGAGCAGTTCTTC.

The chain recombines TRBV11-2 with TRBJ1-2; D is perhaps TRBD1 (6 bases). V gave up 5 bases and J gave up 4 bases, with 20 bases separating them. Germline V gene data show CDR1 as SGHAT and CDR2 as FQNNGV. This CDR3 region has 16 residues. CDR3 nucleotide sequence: TGTGCCAGCAGCCTGGTTACAGGGCTTTCTGGCTATGGCTACACCTTC. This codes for CASSLVTGLSGYGYTF. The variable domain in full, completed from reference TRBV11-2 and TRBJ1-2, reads EAGVAQSPRYKIIEKRQSVAFWCNPISGHATLYWYQQILGQGPKLLIQFQNNGVVDDSQLPKDRFSAERLKGVDSTLKIQPAKLEDSAVYLCASSLVTGLSGYGYTFGSGTRLTVV.

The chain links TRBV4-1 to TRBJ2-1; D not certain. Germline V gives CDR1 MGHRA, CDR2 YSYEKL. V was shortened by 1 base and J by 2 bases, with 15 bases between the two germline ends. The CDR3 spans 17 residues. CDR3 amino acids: CASSQVPGLGPYNEQFF. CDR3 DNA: TGCGCCAGCAGCCAAGTTCCCGGTCTAGGGCCCTACAATGAGCAGTTCTTC.

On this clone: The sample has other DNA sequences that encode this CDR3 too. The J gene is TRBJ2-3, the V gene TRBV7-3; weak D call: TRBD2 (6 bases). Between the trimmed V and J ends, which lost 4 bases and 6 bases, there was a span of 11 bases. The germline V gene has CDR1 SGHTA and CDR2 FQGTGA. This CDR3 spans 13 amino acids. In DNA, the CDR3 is TGTGCCAGCAGCTCCGACCGGGGGGATACGCAGTATTTT. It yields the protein CASSSDRGDTQYF.

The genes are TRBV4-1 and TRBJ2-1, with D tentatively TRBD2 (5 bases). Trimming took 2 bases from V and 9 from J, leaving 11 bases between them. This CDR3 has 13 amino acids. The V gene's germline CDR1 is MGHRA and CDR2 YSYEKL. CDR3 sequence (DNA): TGCGCCAGCAGCCAACCCCCCGCGGGTGAGCAGTTCTTC. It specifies CASSQPPAGEQFF.

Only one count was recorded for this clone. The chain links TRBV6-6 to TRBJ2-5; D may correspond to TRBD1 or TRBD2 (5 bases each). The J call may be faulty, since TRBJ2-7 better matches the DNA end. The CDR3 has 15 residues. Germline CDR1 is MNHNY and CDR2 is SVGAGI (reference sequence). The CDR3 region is CASSYSGPPSGEQYF. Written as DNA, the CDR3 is TGTGCCAGCAGTTACTCGGGACCCCCAAGCGGCGAGCAGTACTTC.

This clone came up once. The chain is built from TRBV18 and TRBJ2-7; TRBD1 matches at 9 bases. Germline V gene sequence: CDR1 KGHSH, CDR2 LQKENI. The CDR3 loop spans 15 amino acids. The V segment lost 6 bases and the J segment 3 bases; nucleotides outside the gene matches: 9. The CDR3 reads CASSSQPGQGYEQYF. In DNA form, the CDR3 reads TGTGCCAGCTCTTCCCAGCCGGGACAGGGCTACGAGCAGTACTTC.

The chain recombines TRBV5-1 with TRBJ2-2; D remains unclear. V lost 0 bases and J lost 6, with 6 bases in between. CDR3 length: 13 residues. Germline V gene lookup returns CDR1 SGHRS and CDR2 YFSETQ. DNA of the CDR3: TGCGCCAGCAGCTTGGAGATGGCCGGGGAGCTGTTTTTT. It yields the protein CASSLEMAGELFF.

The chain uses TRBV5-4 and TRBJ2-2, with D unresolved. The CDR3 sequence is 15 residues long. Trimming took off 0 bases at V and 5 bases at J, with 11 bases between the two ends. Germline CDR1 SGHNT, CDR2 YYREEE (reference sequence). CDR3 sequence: CASSLDGYDTGELFF. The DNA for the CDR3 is TGTGCCAGCAGCTTGGATGGATATGATACCGGGGAGCTGTTTTTT.

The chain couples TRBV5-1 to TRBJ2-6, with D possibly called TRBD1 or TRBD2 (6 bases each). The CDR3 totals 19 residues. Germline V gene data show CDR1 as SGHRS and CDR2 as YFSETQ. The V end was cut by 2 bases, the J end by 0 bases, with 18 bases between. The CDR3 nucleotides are TGCGCCAGCAGCTTCCGGACGACGGGGGCCCGCTCTGGGGCCAACGTCCTGACTTTC. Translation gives CASSFRTTGARSGANVLTF.

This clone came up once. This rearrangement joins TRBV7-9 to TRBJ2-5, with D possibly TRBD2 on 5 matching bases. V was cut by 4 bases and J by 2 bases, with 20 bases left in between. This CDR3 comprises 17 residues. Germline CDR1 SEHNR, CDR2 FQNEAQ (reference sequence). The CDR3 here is CASSSLRRELAQETQYF. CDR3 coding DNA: TGTGCCAGCAGCTCCCTTCGCCGGGAACTCGCTCAAGAGACCCAGTACTTC.

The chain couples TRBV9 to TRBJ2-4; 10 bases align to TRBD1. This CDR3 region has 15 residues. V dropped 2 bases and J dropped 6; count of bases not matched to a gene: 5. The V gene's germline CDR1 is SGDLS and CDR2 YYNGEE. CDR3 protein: CASSVRQGAGNIQYF. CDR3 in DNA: TGTGCCAGCAGCGTTAGACAGGGGGCTGGAAACATTCAGTACTTC.

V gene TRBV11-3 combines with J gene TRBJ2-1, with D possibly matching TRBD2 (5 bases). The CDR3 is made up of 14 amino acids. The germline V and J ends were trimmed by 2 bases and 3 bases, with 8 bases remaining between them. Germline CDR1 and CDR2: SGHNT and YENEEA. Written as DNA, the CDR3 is TGTGCCAGCAGCTTACGGGGAGACTACAATGAGCAGTTCTTC. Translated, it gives CASSLRGDYNEQFF.

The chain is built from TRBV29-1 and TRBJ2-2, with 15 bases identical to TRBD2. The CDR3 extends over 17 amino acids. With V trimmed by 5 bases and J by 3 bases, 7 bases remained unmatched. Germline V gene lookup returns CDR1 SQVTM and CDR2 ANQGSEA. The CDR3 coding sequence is TGCAGCGTTTCGCGGACTAGCGGGAGGGCAGACACCGGGGAGCTGTTTTTT. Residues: CSVSRTSGRADTGELFF.

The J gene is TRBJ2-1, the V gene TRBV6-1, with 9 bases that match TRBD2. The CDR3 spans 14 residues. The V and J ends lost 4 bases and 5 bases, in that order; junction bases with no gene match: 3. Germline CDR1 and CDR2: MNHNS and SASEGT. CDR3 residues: CASSVAGVNNEQFF. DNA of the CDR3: TGTGCCAGCAGTGTAGCGGGAGTAAACAATGAGCAGTTCTTC.

The CDR3 spells CASSEIQGSRNEQFF. CDR3 DNA: TGTGCCAGCAGTGAGATACAAGGGAGCCGCAATGAGCAGTTCTTC. The gene calls are TRBV2 and TRBJ2-1; D is possibly TRBD2 (5 bases). The CDR3 extends over 15 amino acids. The ends were cut back, 3 bases at V and 6 bases at J, with 15 bases in the middle. Per germline, CDR1 SNHLY and CDR2 FYNNEI.

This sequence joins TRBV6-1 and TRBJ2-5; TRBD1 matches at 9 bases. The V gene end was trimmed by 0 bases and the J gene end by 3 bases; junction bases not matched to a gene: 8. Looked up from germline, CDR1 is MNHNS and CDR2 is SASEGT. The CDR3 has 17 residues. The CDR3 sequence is CASSEAQTGQGKETQYF. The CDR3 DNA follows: TGTGCCAGCAGTGAAGCGCAGACGGGACAGGGAAAAGAGACCCAGTACTTC.

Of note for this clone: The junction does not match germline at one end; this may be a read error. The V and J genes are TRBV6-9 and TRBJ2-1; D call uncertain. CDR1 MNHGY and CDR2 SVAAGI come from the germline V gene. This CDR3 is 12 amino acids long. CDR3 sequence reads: CARPSSYNGQFF. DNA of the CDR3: TGTGCCAGACCCAGCTCCTACAATGGGCAGTTCTTC.

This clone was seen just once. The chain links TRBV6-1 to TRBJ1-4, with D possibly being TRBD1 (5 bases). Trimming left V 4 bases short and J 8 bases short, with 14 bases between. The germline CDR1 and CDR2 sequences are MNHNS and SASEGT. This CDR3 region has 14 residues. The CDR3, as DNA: TGTGCCAGCAGTGGGGGGGGGTTCGACGAAAAACTGTTTTTT. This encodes CASSGGGFDEKLFF.